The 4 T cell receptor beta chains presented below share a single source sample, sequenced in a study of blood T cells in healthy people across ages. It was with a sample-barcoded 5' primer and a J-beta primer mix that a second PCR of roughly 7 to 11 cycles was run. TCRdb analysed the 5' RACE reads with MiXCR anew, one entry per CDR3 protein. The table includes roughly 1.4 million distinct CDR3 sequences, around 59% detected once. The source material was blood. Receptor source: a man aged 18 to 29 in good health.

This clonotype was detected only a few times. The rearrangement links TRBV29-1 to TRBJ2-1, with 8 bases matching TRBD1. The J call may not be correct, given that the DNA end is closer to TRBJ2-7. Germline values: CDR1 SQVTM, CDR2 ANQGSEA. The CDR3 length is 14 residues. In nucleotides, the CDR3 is TGCAGCGTTGAATGGGGTCAGGGGGCAAATGAGCAGTACTTC. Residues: CSVEWGQGANEQYF.

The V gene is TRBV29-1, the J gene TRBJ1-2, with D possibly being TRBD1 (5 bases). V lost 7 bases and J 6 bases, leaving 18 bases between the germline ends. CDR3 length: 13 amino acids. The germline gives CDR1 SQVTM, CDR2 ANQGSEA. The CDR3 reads CSAQAGYADGYTF. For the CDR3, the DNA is TGCAGCGCACAAGCAGGGTATGCGGATGGCTACACCTTC.

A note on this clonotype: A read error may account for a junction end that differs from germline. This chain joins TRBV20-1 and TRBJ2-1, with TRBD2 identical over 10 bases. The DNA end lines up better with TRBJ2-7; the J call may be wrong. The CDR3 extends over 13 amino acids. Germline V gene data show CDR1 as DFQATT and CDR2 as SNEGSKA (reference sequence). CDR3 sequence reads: CSARGLAYNEQYF. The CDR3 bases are TGTAGTGCTAGGGGACTAGCGTACAATGAGCAGTACTTC.

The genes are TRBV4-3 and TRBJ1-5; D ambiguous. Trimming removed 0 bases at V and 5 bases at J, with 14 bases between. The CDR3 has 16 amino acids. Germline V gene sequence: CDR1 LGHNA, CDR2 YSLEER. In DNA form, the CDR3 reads TGCGCCAGCAGCCAAGATCATAGGGCGGGGTATCAGCCCCAGCATTTT. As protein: CASSQDHRAGYQPQHF.